This TCR beta chain was recorded in a study of cytomegalovirus exposure and HLA in healthy donors. Study-wide results and caveats: In a later analysis, donors in an Asian-associated ancestry cluster reportedly had fewer N-insertions in productive TCRs than the cohort mean.

Primers included in the PCR were 60 Vbeta and 13 Jbeta primers. The table came from immunoSEQ multiplex PCR; TCRdb's copy has only in-frame clones and leaves some out. Altogether hundreds of thousands of clones are present, approximately 80% being singletons, with the ten largest covering 2.5% to 3%. V was shortened by 0 bases and J by 3 bases, with 10 bases between the two germline ends. Germline CDR1 and CDR2: SGHDT and YYEEEE. The CDR3 spans 15 residues. This clone was detected only a few times. Its antigen remains unidentified. The TCR was taken from a man aged 25-45 years in good health and CMV-seronegative. The chain joins TRBV5-6 to TRBJ2-1; D is perhaps TRBD2 (6 bases). Sequencing used PBMCs. The CDR3 sequence is CASSLGGAIYNEQFF. The CDR3 region has the DNA TGTGCCAGCAGCTTGGGCGGGGCAATCTACAATGAGCAGTTCTTC.